Shown below are 20 T cell receptor beta chains from a single sample sequenced in a study of post-analysis software for immune sequencing data. Regarding the study as a whole: Patients had higher frequencies than controls of roughly five TRBV segments, including TRBV5-6, TRBV5-1 and TRBV20-1.

Unique molecular identifiers tagged the TCR beta cDNA libraries. TCRdb ran MiXCR on the PCR reads and lists one entry per CDR3 protein. This sample has 700,000 to 800,000 distinct CDR3 sequences, with 25% to 30% found just once. These TCRs' antigens remain unknown. Sequenced sample: blood. The source is a girl aged 5-17 years with multiple sclerosis.

This clonotype has only a few counts. V gene TRBV28 combines with J gene TRBJ2-3; the D gene is possibly TRBD2 (6 bases). The germline CDR1 and CDR2 sequences are MDHEN and SYDVKM. The CDR3 is made up of 13 amino acids. With 5 bases removed from V and 9 bases from J, the gap between germline ends came to 15 bases. The CDR3 loop reads CASSPRDSPTQYF. In DNA, the CDR3 is TGTGCCAGCAGTCCCCGGGACTCCCCAACGCAGTATTTT.

The chain joins TRBV7-9 to TRBJ2-5; the match to TRBD1 covers 8 bases. Germline V gives CDR1 SEHNR, CDR2 FQNEAQ (reference sequence). There are 16 residues in the CDR3. With 3 bases clipped from V and 5 bases from J, the junction kept 11 bases outside the gene matches. The CDR3 sequence: CASSFPAGQGGETQYF. The CDR3 DNA is TGTGCCAGCAGCTTTCCTGCCGGACAGGGTGGGGAGACCCAGTACTTC.

This clonotype was seen a handful of times. This chain joins TRBV20-1 and TRBJ2-3; 10 bases match TRBD2. The germline CDR1 and CDR2 sequences are DFQATT and SNEGSKA (reference sequence). CDR3 length: 14 amino acids. V trimming: 6 bases; J trimming: 6 bases; junction bases outside the gene matches: 9. The CDR3 loop reads CSAPSSGRLDTQYF. CDR3 DNA sequence: TGCAGTGCCCCATCTAGCGGGAGATTGGATACGCAGTATTTT.

The chain recombines TRBV12-3 or TRBV12-4 with TRBJ2-5; 9 bases align to TRBD1. CDR3 length: 16 residues. Losses at the gene ends were 5 bases for V and 5 bases for J; bases not matched to a gene: 12. CDR3 region: CASSPGQGGGHETQYF. In DNA, the CDR3 is TGTGCCAGCAGTCCGGGACAGGGTGGCGGTCACGAGACCCAGTACTTC.

The chain couples TRBV24-1 to TRBJ2-1; 8 nucleotides agree with TRBD2. CDR1 and CDR2 (germline): KGHDR, SFDVKD. The CDR3 length is 16 residues. J gave up 2 bases and V 3 bases, and 5 bases lay outside the gene matches. CDR3 residues: CATSDPTSGPYNEQFF. DNA of the CDR3: TGTGCCACCAGTGATCCTACTAGCGGCCCCTACAATGAGCAGTTCTTC.

This clonotype was counted ten times or more. The chain combines TRBV7-9 with TRBJ2-5, with D maybe TRBD1 (6 bases). Germline CDR1 is SEHNR and CDR2 is FQNEAQ (reference sequence). This CDR3 contains 13 residues. The V end was cut by 3 bases, the J end by 9 bases, with 14 bases between. The CDR3 DNA sequence: TGTGCCAGCAGCTTCAACAGGGTAATGGCCCAGTACTTC. It specifies CASSFNRVMAQYF.

The sample holds a few counts of this clonotype. The chain is built from TRBV6-2 or TRBV6-3 and TRBJ2-3, with D uncertain. CDR1 is MNHEY, CDR2 SVGEGT, per germline. Trimming took 5 bases from V and 7 from J, leaving 7 bases between them. The CDR3 runs to 11 residues. The CDR3 nucleotides are TGTGCCAGCAGTCTGACTTATACGCAGTATTTT. Its protein is CASSLTYTQYF.

This rearrangement joins TRBV7-2 to TRBJ1-6; no reliable D call. This CDR3 spans 14 amino acids. Trimming stripped 3 bases from V and 7 bases from J, with 10 bases between. Germline CDR1 SGHTA, CDR2 FQGNSA. The CDR3 spells CASSFGRPNSPLHF. The CDR3 nucleotides are TGTGCCAGCAGCTTCGGACGGCCGAATTCACCCCTCCACTTT.

This clonotype has only one observation. V is TRBV5-1 and J is TRBJ2-5; D may be TRBD1 or TRBD2 (6 bases each). The CDR3 length is 14 residues. V was trimmed by 0 bases and J by 11 bases, leaving 17 bases between them. Looked up from germline, CDR1 is SGHRS and CDR2 is YFSETQ. The CDR3 nucleotides are TGCGCCAGCAGCTTGGTGGGGGGCTCTTGGGAGCAGTACTTC. This sequence encodes CASSLVGGSWEQYF. The full variable domain, its missing parts supplied by reference TRBV5-1 and TRBJ2-5, is KAGVTQTPRYLIKTRGQQVTLSCSPISGHRSVSWYQQTPGQGLQFLFEYFSETQRNKGNFPGRFSGRQFSNSRSEMNVSTLELGDSALYLCASSLVGGSWEQYFGPGTRLLVL.

In its sample, this clonotype was seen a few times. V usage is TRBV7-2 and J usage is TRBJ2-7; 10 nucleotides line up with TRBD2. The germline gives CDR1 SGHTA, CDR2 FQGNSA. The CDR3 length is 17 residues. The trim removed 1 base at V and 2 bases at J, leaving 8 bases unmatched. CDR3 in amino acids: CASSLVASGRTTYEQYF. DNA of the CDR3: TGTGCCAGCAGCTTAGTGGCTAGCGGGAGAACCACCTACGAGCAGTACTTC. Complete variable domain (other parts from reference TRBV7-2 and TRBJ2-7): GAGVSQSPSNKVTEKGKDVELRCDPISGHTALYWYRQSLGQGLEFLIYFQGNSAPDKSGLPSDRFSAERTGGSVSTLTIQRTQQEDSAVYLCASSLVASGRTTYEQYFGPGTRLTVT.

V usage is TRBV12-3 or TRBV12-4 and J usage is TRBJ2-7, with D possibly matching TRBD2 (6 bases). V shed 6 bases and J shed 6 bases, with 15 bases lying between them. The CDR3 totals 13 residues. The CDR3 spells CASSSGSGGEQYF. CDR3 sequence (DNA): TGTGCCAGCAGCTCCGGGAGTGGAGGCGAGCAGTACTTC.

The gene calls are TRBV20-1 and TRBJ1-1; D not certain. The CDR3 sequence is 14 residues long. Germline CDR1 is DFQATT and CDR2 is SNEGSKA (reference sequence). V was pared by 3 bases and J by 1 base, with 12 bases between. The CDR3 here is CSASYTARNTEAFF. DNA for the CDR3: TGCAGTGCTAGTTACACAGCAAGGAACACTGAAGCTTTCTTT.

This clonotype turned up a few times. Its ends do not fully match the called genes, so a read error is possible. The CDR3 DNA reads TGTGCCATCTGTGACTCTCCGTTCTATGGCTACACCTTC. It specifies CAICDSPFYGYTF. The V call is TRBV10-3, the J call TRBJ1-2; D not resolved. In germline, CDR1 is ENHRY, CDR2 SYGVKD. There are 13 residues in the CDR3.

This clonotype has a handful of counts. V usage is TRBV28 and J usage is TRBJ2-1; tentative D call: TRBD1 (6 bases). CDR3 length equals 13 residues. V was shortened by 10 bases and J by 1 base, with 11 bases between the two germline ends. Per the germline V gene, CDR1 is MDHEN and CDR2 is SYDVKM. DNA for the CDR3: TGTGCCATGGGCAGGGGTTCCTACAATGAGCAGTTCTTC. Encoded protein: CAMGRGSYNEQFF.

The chain joins TRBV10-3 to TRBJ1-2; possible D gene TRBD1, 6 bases. The CDR3 length is 13 residues. V dropped 6 bases and J dropped 8 bases, with 16 bases sitting between them. Looked up from germline, CDR1 is ENHRY and CDR2 is SYGVKD. CDR3 in amino acids: CAIRDHREGGYTF. In DNA, the CDR3 is TGTGCCATCAGGGACCACAGGGAGGGCGGCTACACCTTC.

In the case of this clonotype: Sequence at one end of the junction differs from germline and may be a read error. The chain carries TRBV28 and TRBJ2-3, with D possibly matching TRBD2 (7 bases). The CDR3 contains 15 residues. Germline CDR1 MDHEN, CDR2 SYDVKM. The CDR3 loop is CASSRGQTSTDTRYF. CDR3 bases: TGTGCCAGCAGCCGAGGACAGACTAGCACAGATACGCGGTATTTT.

Only a few counts were recorded for this clonotype. The chain has TRBV29-1 and TRBJ2-7; 10 bases line up with TRBD1. Per germline, CDR1 SQVTM and CDR2 ANQGSEA. Trimming cost V 6 bases and J 4 bases; bases outside gene matches: 3. This CDR3 spans 12 amino acids. The CDR3 region has the DNA TGCAGCGTGGGGACAGGGGAATACGAGCAGTACTTC. Its protein is CSVGTGEYEQYF.

V and J are TRBV27 and TRBJ1-5, with D tentatively TRBD1 (6 bases). From germline, CDR1 is MNHEY and CDR2 SMNVEV (reference sequence). This CDR3 is built from 16 residues. V gave up 5 bases and J gave up 3 bases, with 17 bases separating them. CDR3 DNA sequence: TGTGCCAGCAGTCCGTTAGGGGGTTATAACAATCAGCCCCAGCATTTT. It yields the protein CASSPLGGYNNQPQHF.

Regarding this clonotype: A read error may explain this, as a much larger clone is one base away. The rearrangement uses TRBV7-2 and TRBJ2-5; D may be TRBD2 (5 bases). CDR1 SGHTA and CDR2 FQGNSA come from the germline V gene. The CDR3 runs 12 residues. Written as DNA, the CDR3 is TGTGCCAGCAGCTTAAACTGGGAGACCCAGGACTTC. Protein: CASSLNWETQDF.

The chain employs TRBV20-1 and TRBJ2-1, with TRBD2 identical over 9 bases. The germline CDR1 and CDR2 sequences are DFQATT and SNEGSKA (reference sequence). The V and J ends lost 2 bases and 7 bases, in that order; junction bases with no gene match: 12. The CDR3 length is 16 residues. CDR3 protein: CSARLWGSGGINEQFF. CDR3 bases: TGCAGTGCTAGACTCTGGGGTAGCGGGGGAATAAATGAGCAGTTCTTC.